This T cell receptor beta chain was captured in a study of cytomegalovirus exposure and HLA in healthy donors. Notes on the study in general: The later analysis indicated that the majority of CMV-associated TCR beta chains appeared HLA-restricted.

The PCR contained 60 Vbeta and 13 Jbeta primers. Sequencing was performed with immunoSEQ multiplex PCR; in TCRdb, only in-frame clones are kept and a portion is missing. There are under 200,000 clones in the sample; roughly 80% occur only once, and 7.5% to 9.5% lies in the top ten. Donors sampled were nominally healthy, though unrecorded immune exposures were likely. Concerning this clone itself: Its specificity is not known.

With 5 bases clipped from V and 0 bases from J, the junction kept 7 bases outside the gene matches. CDR3 size: 16 residues. Germline CDR1 is SGHVS and CDR2 is FNYEAQ. The sample was PBMCs. The TCR comes from a male donor in good health and CMV-seropositive. V and J are TRBV7-6 and TRBJ1-3; 7 bases fit TRBD1. CDR3 in DNA: TGTGCCAGCAGCCCGACAGGGAGCCACTCTGGAAACACCATATATTTT. Protein: CASSPTGSHSGNTIYF.